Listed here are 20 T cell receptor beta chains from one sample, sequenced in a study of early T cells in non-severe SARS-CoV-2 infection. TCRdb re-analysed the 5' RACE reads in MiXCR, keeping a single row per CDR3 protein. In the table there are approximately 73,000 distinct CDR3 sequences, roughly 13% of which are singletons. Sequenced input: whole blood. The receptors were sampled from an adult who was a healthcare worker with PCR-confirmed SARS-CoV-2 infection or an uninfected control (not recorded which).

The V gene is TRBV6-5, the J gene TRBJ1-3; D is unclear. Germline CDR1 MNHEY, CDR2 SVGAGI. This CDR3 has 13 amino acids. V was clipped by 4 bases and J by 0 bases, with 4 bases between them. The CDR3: CASSSNSGNTIYF. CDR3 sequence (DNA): TGTGCCAGCAGTTCCAACTCTGGAAACACCATATATTTT.

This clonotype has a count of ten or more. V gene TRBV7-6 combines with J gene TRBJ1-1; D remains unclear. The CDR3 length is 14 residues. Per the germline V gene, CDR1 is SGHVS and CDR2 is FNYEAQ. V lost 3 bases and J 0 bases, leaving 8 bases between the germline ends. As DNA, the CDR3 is TGTGCCAGCAGCTTTTCTGAGATGAACACTGAAGCTTTCTTT. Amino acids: CASSFSEMNTEAFF.

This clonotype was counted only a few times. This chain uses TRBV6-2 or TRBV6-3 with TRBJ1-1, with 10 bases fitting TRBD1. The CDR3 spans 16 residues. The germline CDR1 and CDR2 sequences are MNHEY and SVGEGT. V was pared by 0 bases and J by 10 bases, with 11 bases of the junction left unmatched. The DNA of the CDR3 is TGTGCCAGCAGTTACTCCCCGGGACAGGGGAACTTCGGAGCTTTCTTT. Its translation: CASSYSPGQGNFGAFF.

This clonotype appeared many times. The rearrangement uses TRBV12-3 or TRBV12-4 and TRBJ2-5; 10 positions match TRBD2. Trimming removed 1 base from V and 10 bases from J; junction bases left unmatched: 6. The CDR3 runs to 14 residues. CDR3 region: CASSLGLAGARQYF. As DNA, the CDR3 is TGTGCCAGCAGTTTAGGGCTAGCGGGGGCCCGCCAGTACTTC.

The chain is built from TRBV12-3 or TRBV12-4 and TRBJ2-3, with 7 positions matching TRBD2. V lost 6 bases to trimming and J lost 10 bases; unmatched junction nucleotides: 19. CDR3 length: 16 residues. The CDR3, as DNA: TGTGCCAGCAGCCCCACCGGGACTACCGCGGGGTGGGCGCAGTATTTT. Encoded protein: CASSPTGTTAGWAQYF.

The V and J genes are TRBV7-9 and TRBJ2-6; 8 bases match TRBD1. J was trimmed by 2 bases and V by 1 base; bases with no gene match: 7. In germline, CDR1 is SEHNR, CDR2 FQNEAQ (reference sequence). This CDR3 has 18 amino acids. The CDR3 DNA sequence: TGTGCCAGCAGCTTAGACGGACAGGGCTGGGCTGGGGCCAACGTCCTGACTTTC. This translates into CASSLDGQGWAGANVLTF.

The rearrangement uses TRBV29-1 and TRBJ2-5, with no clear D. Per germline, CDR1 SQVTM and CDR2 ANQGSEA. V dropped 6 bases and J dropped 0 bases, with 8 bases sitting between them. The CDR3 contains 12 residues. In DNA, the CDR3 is TGCAGCGTGATAAGTAACCAAGAGACCCAGTACTTC. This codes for CSVISNQETQYF. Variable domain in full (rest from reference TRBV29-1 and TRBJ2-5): SAVISQKPSRDICQRGTSLTIQCQVDSQVTMMFWYRQQPGQSLTLIATANQGSEATYESGFVIDKFPISRPNLTFSTLTVSNMSPEDSSIYLCSVISNQETQYFGPGTRLLVL.

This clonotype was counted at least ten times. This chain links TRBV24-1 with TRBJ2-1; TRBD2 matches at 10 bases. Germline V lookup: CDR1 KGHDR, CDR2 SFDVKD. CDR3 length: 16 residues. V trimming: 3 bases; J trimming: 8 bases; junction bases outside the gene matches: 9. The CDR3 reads CATSDRAGGRWYEQFF. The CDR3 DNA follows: TGTGCCACCAGTGATCGAGCGGGGGGGCGATGGTATGAGCAGTTCTTC.

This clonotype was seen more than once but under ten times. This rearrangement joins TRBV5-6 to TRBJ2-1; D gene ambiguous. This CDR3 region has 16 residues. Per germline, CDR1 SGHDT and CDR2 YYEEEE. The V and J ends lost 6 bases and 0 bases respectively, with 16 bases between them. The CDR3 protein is CASTGFGIDSYNEQFF. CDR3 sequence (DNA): TGTGCCAGCACGGGTTTCGGAATAGACTCCTACAATGAGCAGTTCTTC.

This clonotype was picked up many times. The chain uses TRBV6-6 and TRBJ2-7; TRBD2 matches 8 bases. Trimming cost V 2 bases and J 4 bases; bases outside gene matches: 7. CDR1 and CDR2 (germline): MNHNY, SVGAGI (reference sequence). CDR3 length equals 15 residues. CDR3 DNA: TGTGCCAGCAGTTACCCAGGGACTAGTCGGTACGAGCAGTACTTC. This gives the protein CASSYPGTSRYEQYF.

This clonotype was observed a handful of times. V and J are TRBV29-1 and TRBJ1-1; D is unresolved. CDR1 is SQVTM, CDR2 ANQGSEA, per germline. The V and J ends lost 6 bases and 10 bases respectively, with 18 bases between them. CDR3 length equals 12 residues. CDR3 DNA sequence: TGCAGCGTCATGGACGCTCATGCGGGAGCTTTCTTT. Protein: CSVMDAHAGAFF.

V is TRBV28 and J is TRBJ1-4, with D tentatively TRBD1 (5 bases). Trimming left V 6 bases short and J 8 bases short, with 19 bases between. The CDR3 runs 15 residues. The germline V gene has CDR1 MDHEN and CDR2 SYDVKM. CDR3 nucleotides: TGTGCCAGCAGGCCCCCGGGCAGGGCCGGGGAAAAACTGTTTTTT. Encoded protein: CASRPPGRAGEKLFF.

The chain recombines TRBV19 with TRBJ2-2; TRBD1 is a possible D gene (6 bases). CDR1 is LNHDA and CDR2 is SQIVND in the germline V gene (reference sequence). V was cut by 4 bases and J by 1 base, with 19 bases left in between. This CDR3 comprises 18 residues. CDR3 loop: CASSTTLVRGRNTGELFF. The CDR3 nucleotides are TGTGCCAGTAGTACAACCCTGGTTAGGGGGAGGAACACCGGGGAGCTGTTTTTT.

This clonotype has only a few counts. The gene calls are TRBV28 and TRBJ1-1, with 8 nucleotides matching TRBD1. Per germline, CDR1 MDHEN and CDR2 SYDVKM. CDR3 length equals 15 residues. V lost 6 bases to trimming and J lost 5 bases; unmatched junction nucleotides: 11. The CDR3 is CASSPTNHRGTEAFF. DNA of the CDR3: TGTGCCAGCAGCCCTACGAACCACAGGGGGACTGAAGCTTTCTTT.

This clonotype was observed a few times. CDR3 DNA sequence: TGTGCCAGCAGACCCGAGGGGTTTAACCAAGAGACCCAGTACTTC. It codes for CASRPEGFNQETQYF. The J gene is TRBJ2-5, the V gene TRBV6-1, with D perhaps being TRBD1 or TRBD2 (5 bases each). The ends were cut back, 6 bases at V and 0 bases at J, with 14 bases in the middle. The germline V gene has CDR1 MNHNS and CDR2 SASEGT. This CDR3 is built from 15 residues.

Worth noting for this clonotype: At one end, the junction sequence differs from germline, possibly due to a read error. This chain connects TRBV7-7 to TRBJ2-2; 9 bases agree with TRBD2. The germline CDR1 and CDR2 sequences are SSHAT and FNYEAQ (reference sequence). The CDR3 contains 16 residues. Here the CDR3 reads CASSLLSGGNTGELFF. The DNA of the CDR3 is TGTGCTAGCAGCTTGCTTAGCGGGGGAAACACCGGGGAGCTGTTTTTT. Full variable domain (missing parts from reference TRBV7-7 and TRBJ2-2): GAGVSQSPRYKVTKRGQDVTLRCDPISSHATLYWYQQALGQGPEFLTYFNYEAQPDKSGLPSDRFSAERPEGSISTLTIQRTEQRDSAMYRCASSLLSGGNTGELFFGEGSRLTVL.

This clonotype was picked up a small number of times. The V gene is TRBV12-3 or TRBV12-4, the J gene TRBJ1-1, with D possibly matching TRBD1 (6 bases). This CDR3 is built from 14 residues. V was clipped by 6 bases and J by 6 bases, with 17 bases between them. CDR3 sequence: CASRPEDSFSEAFF. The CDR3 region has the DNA TGTGCCAGCAGGCCTGAGGACAGTTTCTCTGAAGCTTTCTTT.

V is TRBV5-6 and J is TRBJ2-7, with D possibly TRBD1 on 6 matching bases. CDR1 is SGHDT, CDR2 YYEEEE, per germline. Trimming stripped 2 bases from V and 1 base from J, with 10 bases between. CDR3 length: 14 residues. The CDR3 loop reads CASSFRTESYEQYF. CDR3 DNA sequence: TGTGCCAGCAGCTTCCGGACAGAATCCTACGAGCAGTACTTC. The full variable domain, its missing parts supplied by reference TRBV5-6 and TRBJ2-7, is DAGVTQSPTHLIKTRGQQVTLRCSPKSGHDTVSWYQQALGQGPQFIFQYYEEEERQRGNFPDRFSGHQFPNYSSELNVNALLLGDSALYLCASSFRTESYEQYFGPGTRLTVT.

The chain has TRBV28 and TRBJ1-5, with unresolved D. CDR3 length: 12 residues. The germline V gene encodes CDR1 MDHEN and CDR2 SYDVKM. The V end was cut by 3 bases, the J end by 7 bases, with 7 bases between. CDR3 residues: CASSLERQPQHF. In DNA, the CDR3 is TGTGCCAGCAGTTTGGAGAGACAGCCCCAGCATTTT.

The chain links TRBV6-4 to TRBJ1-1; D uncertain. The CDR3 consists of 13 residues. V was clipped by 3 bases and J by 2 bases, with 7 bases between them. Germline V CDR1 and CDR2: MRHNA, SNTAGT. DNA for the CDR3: TGTGCCAGCAGTGAATCGACAAACACTGAAGCTTTCTTT. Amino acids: CASSESTNTEAFF.